The sequence of this TCR beta chain was determined in a study of metastatic and nonmetastatic thyroid tumors. Patients underwent thyroid surgery, and none had received any treatment before it. TCRdb re-called the PCR reads via MiXCR. The profile shows thousands of clones, roughly two fifths of them singletons. The CDR3 is 13 amino acids. Per germline, CDR1 SGHTA and CDR2 FQGNSA. V was trimmed by 5 bases and J by 4 bases, leaving 9 bases between them. The receptor was derived from a male donor with papillary thyroid cancer or a benign thyroid nodule (not recorded which). Some clones in this sample may be carry-over from other donors' samples. Specimen: tumor tissue. This chain uses TRBV7-2 with TRBJ2-1; D is uncertain. The CDR3 coding sequence is TGTGCCAGCAGCCCCGGGTTTTACAATGAGCAGTTCTTC. Translated: CASSPGFYNEQFF.